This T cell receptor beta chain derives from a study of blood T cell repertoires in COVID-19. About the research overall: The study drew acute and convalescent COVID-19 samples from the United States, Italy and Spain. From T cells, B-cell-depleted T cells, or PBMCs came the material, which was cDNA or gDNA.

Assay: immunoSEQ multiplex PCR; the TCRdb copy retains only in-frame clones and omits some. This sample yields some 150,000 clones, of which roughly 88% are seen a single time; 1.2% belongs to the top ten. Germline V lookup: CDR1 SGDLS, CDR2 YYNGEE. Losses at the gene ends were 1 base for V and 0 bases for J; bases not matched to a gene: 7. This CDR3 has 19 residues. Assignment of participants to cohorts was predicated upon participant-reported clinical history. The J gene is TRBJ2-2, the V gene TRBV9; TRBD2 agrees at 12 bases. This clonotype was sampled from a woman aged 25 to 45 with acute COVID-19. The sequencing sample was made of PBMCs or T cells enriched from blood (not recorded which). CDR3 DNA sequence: TGTGCCAGCAGCGTATTTCCACTAGCGGGAGGAACGAACACCGGGGAGCTGTTTTTT. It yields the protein CASSVFPLAGGTNTGELFF.